This T cell receptor beta chain was identified during a study of resident and recirculating memory T cells in vitiligo. Turning to the study itself: Shave-biopsy epidermis from lesional and nonlesional skin was sequenced alongside PBMCs.

CDR3 length equals 15 residues. Trimming left V 5 bases short and J 4 bases short, with 17 bases between. Per germline, CDR1 SGDLS and CDR2 YYNGEE. Patients' lesions had not changed for the previous 6 months. No vitiligo treatment was given during the prior three months. General observations from the study: TCR sequences were not conserved across biopsy sites or patients.

Data came from immunoSEQ multiplex PCR; TCRdb stores just in-frame clones and leaves some out. The sample holds tens of thousands of clones, around 92% seen once. A note on this clone: The antigen remains undetermined.

This clonotype was sampled from a male donor with vitiligo. The chain joins TRBV9 to TRBJ2-3, with D possibly matching TRBD2 (7 bases). What was sequenced was blood. The CDR3 coding sequence is TGTGCCAGCAGTGAAGGGGGGAGCGGGGCAGATACGCAGTATTTT. It encodes CASSEGGSGADTQYF.